These 19 T cell receptor beta chains came from one sample sequenced in a study of cytomegalovirus exposure and HLA in healthy donors (dated by TCRdb to between 2016 and 2019). Library prep was done by the immunoSEQ multiplex PCR assay. Entries here come from immuneACCESS through TCRdb and include only in-frame sequences with V and J called. Some clones fail to appear in such tables; in the studies checked, an unresolved V gene covers under half of the shortfall, and the cause of the remainder is unknown. The sample includes fewer than 250,000 clones, with 87% observed a single time. The ten biggest clones cover 2.6% of the sample. Source material: PBMCs. These receptors all come from a young man in good health and CMV-seronegative.

The genes are TRBV27 and TRBJ1-1, with a possible D match to TRBD1 (6 bases). Germline CDR1 reads MNHEY; CDR2 reads SMNVEV (reference sequence). The V and J ends lost 6 bases and 4 bases respectively, with 12 bases between them. CDR3 length: 13 residues. Written as DNA, the CDR3 is TGTGCCAGCAGGGGTCTGGGGGCCACTGAAGCTTTCTTT. This translates into CASRGLGATEAFF.

The V and J genes are TRBV25-1 and TRBJ1-4; TRBD1 is a possible D gene (6 bases). Germline values: CDR1 MGHDK, CDR2 SYGVNS. V was shortened by 3 bases and J by 7 bases, with 15 bases between the two germline ends. The CDR3 has 15 residues. In nucleotides, the CDR3 is TGTGCCAGCAGTGACAGACTGGACAGTTCTGAAAAACTGTTTTTT. The encoded protein is CASSDRLDSSEKLFF.

V gene TRBV15 combines with J gene TRBJ2-3, with 7 bases that match TRBD2. The CDR3 consists of 14 residues. CDR1 and CDR2 from the germline V gene are LNHNV and YYDKDF (reference sequence). V was pared by 8 bases and J by 6 bases, with 11 bases of the junction left unmatched. CDR3 region: CATGDAGEGDTQYF. CDR3 nucleotide sequence: TGTGCCACCGGGGATGCGGGGGAGGGGGATACGCAGTATTTT.

V gene TRBV18 combines with J gene TRBJ2-5, with a weak D call TRBD2 (7 bases). CDR3 length equals 14 residues. Germline-derived CDR1 and CDR2 are KGHSH and LQKENI. V was clipped by 5 bases and J by 7 bases, with 17 bases between them. This CDR3 reads CASSIGGPSLTQYF. Written as DNA, the CDR3 is TGTGCCAGCTCAATCGGGGGGCCTTCCCTGACCCAGTACTTC.

This clone was observed once. The rearrangement links TRBV27 to TRBJ2-5, with TRBD2 identical over 11 bases. The CDR3 is 14 residues long. Germline CDR1 reads MNHEY; CDR2 reads SMNVEV (reference sequence). The trim removed 5 bases at V and 3 bases at J, leaving 2 bases unmatched. The CDR3 coding sequence is TGTGCCAGCAGTGTACTAGCGGGGGAAGAGACCCAGTACTTC. Translating it yields CASSVLAGEETQYF.

The V call is TRBV28, the J call TRBJ2-5; D gene unclear. V shed 3 bases and J shed 5 bases, with 4 bases lying between them. CDR3 length equals 11 residues. CDR1 is MDHEN, CDR2 SYDVKM, per germline. CDR3 bases: TGTGCCAGCAGTTTCTATGAGACCCAGTACTTC. Its translation: CASSFYETQYF.

The V gene is TRBV6-5, the J gene TRBJ2-7; D is ambiguous. V lost 5 bases and J lost 2, with 16 bases in between. The CDR3 loop spans 15 amino acids. The germline gives CDR1 MNHEY, CDR2 SVGAGI. The CDR3 nucleotides read TGTGCCAGCAGTCCCAACGGCGGTCTTCCCTACGAGCAGTACTTC. It codes for CASSPNGGLPYEQYF.

This chain joins TRBV5-4 and TRBJ2-7; 9 bases agree with TRBD1. The CDR3 is made up of 13 amino acids. Trimming removed 3 bases from V and 5 bases from J; junction bases left unmatched: 3. Germline V gene sequence: CDR1 SGHNT, CDR2 YYREEE (reference sequence). CDR3 coding DNA: TGTGCCAGCAGCTCGGGACAGGGAAACGAGCAGTACTTC. This sequence encodes CASSSGQGNEQYF.

V usage is TRBV4-1 and J usage is TRBJ1-5; D is undetermined. Trimming stripped 1 base from V and 6 bases from J, with 10 bases between. Germline V gene data show CDR1 as MGHRA and CDR2 as YSYEKL. The CDR3 has 14 amino acids. CDR3 residues: CASSQVSGFQPQHF. The DNA for the CDR3 is TGCGCCAGCAGCCAAGTCTCGGGGTTTCAGCCCCAGCATTTT.

The chain employs TRBV2 and TRBJ1-5; D remains unclear. This CDR3 is 13 amino acids long. Germline V gene data show CDR1 as SNHLY and CDR2 as FYNNEI. The germline V and J ends were trimmed by 4 bases and 2 bases, with 6 bases remaining between them. The CDR3 DNA sequence: TGTGCCAGCAGTGGAGAGCGCAATCAGCCCCAGCATTTT. This translates into CASSGERNQPQHF.

Written as DNA, the CDR3 is TGTGCCATCAGTGAGCCTCACTATGGCTACACCTTC. It yields the protein CAISEPHYGYTF. The chain has TRBV10-3 and TRBJ1-2; no clear D. CDR1 and CDR2 from the germline V gene are ENHRY and SYGVKD. Trimming shortened V by 2 bases and J by 3 bases, and 4 bases separated the two germline ends. The CDR3 covers 12 residues.

The count of this clone is one. The junction and the germline gene differ at one end; a read error may be behind it. The rearrangement links TRBV10-3 to TRBJ2-7; a weak D match, TRBD2 (5 bases). Looked up from germline, CDR1 is ENHRY and CDR2 is SYGVKD. The CDR3 extends over 15 amino acids. This CDR3 is CATSGENIGSYEQYF. Written as DNA, the CDR3 is TGTGCCACCAGTGGGGAGAATATAGGTTCCTACGAGCAGTACTTC.

This sequence joins TRBV6-5 and TRBJ1-2; D is uncertain. The V end was cut by 6 bases, the J end by 3 bases, with 5 bases between. The CDR3 has 11 residues. Germline CDR1 and CDR2: MNHEY and SVGAGI. In DNA, the CDR3 is TGTGCCAGCAGCGGTTACTATGGCTACACCTTC. This gives the protein CASSGYYGYTF.

The CDR3 region is CSGTGLSDNEQFF. CDR3 DNA sequence: TGCAGCGGGACAGGGTTATCGGACAATGAGCAGTTCTTC. The chain links TRBV29-1 to TRBJ2-1; 8 bases are a match to TRBD1. The CDR3 totals 13 residues. V lost 7 bases and J lost 5; bases outside the gene matches: 7. Germline values: CDR1 SQVTM, CDR2 ANQGSEA.

The V call is TRBV4-3, the J call TRBJ2-3; 7 bases align to TRBD1. Per the germline V gene, CDR1 is LGHNA and CDR2 is YSLEER. The CDR3 spans 13 residues. V was pared by 0 bases and J by 12 bases, with 6 bases of the junction left unmatched. CDR3 amino acids: CASSQDRGQPQYF. The CDR3 DNA is TGCGCCAGCAGCCAAGATAGGGGGCAGCCTCAGTATTTT.

The CDR3 nucleotides read TGTGCCAGTAGCACGGACAGGGAAGGCAATCAGCCCCAGCATTTT. Translated, it gives CASSTDREGNQPQHF. The rearrangement links TRBV19 to TRBJ1-5; 8 positions agree with TRBD1. CDR3 length: 15 residues. Unmatched junction bases numbered 6, after V lost 6 bases and J lost 2 bases. Germline-derived CDR1 and CDR2 are LNHDA and SQIVND (reference sequence).

The chain uses TRBV7-2 and TRBJ2-1; possibly TRBD2 for D (6 bases). This CDR3 spans 17 amino acids. Trimming stripped 0 bases from V and 2 bases from J, with 14 bases between. The germline CDR1 and CDR2 sequences are SGHTA and FQGNSA. In nucleotides, the CDR3 is TGTGCCAGCAGCTTAGCGACTAGAGGACTAACCTACAATGAGCAGTTCTTC. It translates to CASSLATRGLTYNEQFF.

Worth noting for this clone: Other DNA sequences in this specimen translate into the identical CDR3. This sequence joins TRBV11-2 and TRBJ1-1; D not certain. Per the germline V gene, CDR1 is SGHAT and CDR2 is FQNNGV. The CDR3 extends over 13 amino acids. V was shortened by 1 base and J by 4 bases, with 7 bases between the two germline ends. The CDR3 nucleotides are TGTGCCAGCAGCTTAGGTGCGAGCACTGAAGCTTTCTTT. This codes for CASSLGASTEAFF.

The V and J genes are TRBV6-4 and TRBJ2-1, with D possibly TRBD1 on 5 matching bases. Germline lookup yields CDR1 MRHNA and CDR2 SNTAGT. Trimming removed 6 bases from V and 9 bases from J, with 15 bases in between. The length of the CDR3 is 13 residues. The CDR3 loop is CASSSETQGEQFF. The CDR3 DNA sequence: TGTGCCAGCAGCTCGGAAACCCAGGGTGAGCAGTTCTTC.